This TCR beta chain appears in the sequencing data of a study of blood T cell repertoires in COVID-19. With 5 bases clipped from V and 7 bases from J, the junction kept 5 bases outside the gene matches. Germline assignment: CDR1 SGHTA and CDR2 FQGNSA. The length of the CDR3 is 13 residues. Generated by immunoSEQ multiplex PCR, the TCRdb table keeps only in-frame clones and is missing some. The top ten clones hold about 5% of a sample with fewer than 200,000 clones, roughly 80% of them seen once. Sequenced input: PBMCs or T cells enriched from blood (not recorded which). This sequence joins TRBV7-2 and TRBJ2-1; TRBD1 matches 7 bases. The receptor's source is an older woman with acute COVID-19. This CDR3 reads CASSDTGENEQFF. CDR3 in DNA: TGTGCCAGCAGCGACACAGGGGAGAATGAGCAGTTCTTC.